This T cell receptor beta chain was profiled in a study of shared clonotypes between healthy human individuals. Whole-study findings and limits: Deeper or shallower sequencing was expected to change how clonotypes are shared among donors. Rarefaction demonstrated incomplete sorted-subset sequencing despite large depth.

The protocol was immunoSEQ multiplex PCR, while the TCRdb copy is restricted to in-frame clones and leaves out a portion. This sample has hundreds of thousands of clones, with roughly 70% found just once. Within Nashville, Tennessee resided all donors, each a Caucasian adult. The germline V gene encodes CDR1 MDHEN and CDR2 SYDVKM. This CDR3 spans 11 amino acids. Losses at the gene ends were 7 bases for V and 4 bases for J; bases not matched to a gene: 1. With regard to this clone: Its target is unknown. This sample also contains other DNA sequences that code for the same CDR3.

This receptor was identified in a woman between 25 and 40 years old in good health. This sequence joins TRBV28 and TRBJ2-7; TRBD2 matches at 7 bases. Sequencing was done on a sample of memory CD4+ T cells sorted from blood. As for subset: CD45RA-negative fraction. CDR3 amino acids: CASTGGYEQYF. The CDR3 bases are TGTGCCAGCACGGGAGGTTACGAGCAGTACTTC.